This T cell receptor beta chain was identified in a study of CD8+CD57+ T cells in acquired aplastic anemia. Background on the study: DNA from sorted CD4+ and CD8+ cells averaged approximately 2.9 ug.

About this clonotype: Its matching antigen is unknown.

Study results and caveats: CD8+ Simpson's diversity showed no significant patient-control difference. Patients and controls shared fewer than 30 CD8+ CDR3 sequences.

Per the germline V gene, CDR1 is MRHNA and CDR2 is SNTAGT. CDR3 size: 16 residues. The V gene end was trimmed by 6 bases and the J gene end by 0 bases; junction bases not matched to a gene: 9. Genomic DNA acted as the template from which TCR beta VDJ combination and CDR3 sequence profiling were carried out. MiXCR, run by TCRdb on the reads, gives a single entry per CDR3 protein. Of around 400,000 distinct CDR3 sequences listed, around 72% are singletons. Sequenced: sorted CD4+, CD8+, or CD8+CD57+ T cells (not recorded which) from PBMCs. This chain uses TRBV6-4 with TRBJ2-3; 7 bases are a match to TRBD1. The TCR originated in a human donor in good health, serving as a control. CDR3 region: CASSPPSRGSTDTQYF. In DNA, the CDR3 is TGTGCCAGCAGCCCGCCCAGCAGGGGGAGCACAGATACGCAGTATTTT.